Listed here are 28 T cell receptor beta chains from one sample, sequenced in a study of T cell responses to AZD1222 COVID-19 vaccine. Measured with immunoSEQ multiplex PCR; TCRdb has only the in-frame clones, and not every one. Among about 64,000 clones listed, about 89% were seen once. The sequencing here drew on peripheral blood, taken 28 days after the second dose of the MenACWY control vaccine. The receptors come from an adult who received the MenACWY meningococcal vaccine as a control.

The gene calls are TRBV5-1 and TRBJ2-7; D tentatively reads TRBD1 or TRBD2 (5 bases each). V lost 7 bases, J lost 0 bases, and 11 bases lay in between. The CDR3 is made up of 13 amino acids. Looked up from germline, CDR1 is SGHRS and CDR2 is YFSETQ. CDR3 protein: CASSAGSSYEQYF. Here the CDR3 DNA reads TGCGCCAGCTCGGCAGGGAGCTCCTACGAGCAGTACTTC.

This rearrangement joins TRBV10-3 to TRBJ2-1, with D tentatively TRBD2 (5 bases). In germline, CDR1 is ENHRY, CDR2 SYGVKD. This CDR3 has 13 amino acids. Trimming cost V 4 bases and J 9 bases, with 13 bases left between them. The CDR3 DNA sequence: TGTGCCATCAGTGTAGCTAGCTTTGGTGAGCAGTTCTTC. Translated, it gives CAISVASFGEQFF.

The chain has TRBV21-1 and TRBJ1-1. TRBV21-1 is annotated as a pseudogene. This CDR3 comprises 10 residues. Written as DNA, the CDR3 is TGTGCCAGCAGTAAGGCAGAAGCTTTCTTT. Protein product: CASSKAEAFF.

This clone is a singleton in its sample. CDR3 sequence (DNA): TGTGCCACCAGCAGACAGTCTAGCACAGATACGCAGTATTTT. This translates into CATSRQSSTDTQYF. V is TRBV24-1 and J is TRBJ2-3; tentative D call: TRBD1 (5 bases). V shed 7 bases and J shed 0 bases, with 10 bases lying between them. CDR1 and CDR2 (germline): KGHDR, SFDVKD. The CDR3 runs 14 residues.

The rearrangement joins TRBV7-6 to TRBJ2-1; D perhaps matches TRBD2 (6 bases). From germline, CDR1 is SGHVS and CDR2 FNYEAQ. The CDR3 spans 16 residues. The V gene lost 4 bases and the J gene lost 12 bases, with 25 bases spanning the gap. The CDR3 is CASSSLFSGTPKGQFF. In DNA form, the CDR3 reads TGTGCCAGCAGCTCGCTTTTTAGCGGCACACCTAAGGGGCAGTTCTTC.

The chain couples TRBV7-6 to TRBJ2-6; D gene ambiguous. Trimming shortened V by 1 base and J by 8 bases, and 3 bases separated the two germline ends. Per the germline V gene, CDR1 is SGHVS and CDR2 is FNYEAQ. The CDR3 spans 12 residues. The CDR3 DNA sequence: TGTGCCAGCAGCTTAGGGTCCAACGTCCTGACTTTC. It translates to CASSLGSNVLTF.

This clone has a handful of counts. The V gene is TRBV2, the J gene TRBJ2-1; 9 nucleotides match TRBD1. The CDR3 totals 12 residues. CDR1 is SNHLY, CDR2 FYNNEI, per germline. V lost 5 bases to trimming and J lost 15 bases; unmatched junction nucleotides: 8. The CDR3 sequence: CASSPTRDRVFF. CDR3 bases: TGTGCCAGCAGTCCAACCCGGGACAGGGTGTTCTTC.

The rearrangement uses TRBV24-1 and TRBJ1-2; D not resolved. The V end was cut by 4 bases, the J end by 5 bases, with 16 bases between. Germline CDR1 is KGHDR and CDR2 is SFDVKD. The CDR3 loop spans 15 amino acids. CDR3 residues: CATSEPGSSFYGYTF. The CDR3 DNA is TGTGCCACCAGTGAACCCGGGTCCTCTTTTTATGGCTACACCTTC.

The chain employs TRBV27 and TRBJ1-5, with D unclear. The germline gives CDR1 MNHEY, CDR2 SMNVEV (reference sequence). The V gene lost 8 bases and the J gene lost 4 bases, with 9 bases spanning the gap. There are 12 residues in the CDR3. The CDR3 protein is CASSGPNQPQHF. The DNA for the CDR3 is TGTGCCAGCTCTGGACCAAATCAGCCCCAGCATTTT.

This chain joins TRBV2 and TRBJ1-5; 7 positions match TRBD1. With V trimmed by 5 bases and J by 6 bases, 13 bases remained unmatched. Looked up from germline, CDR1 is SNHLY and CDR2 is FYNNEI. The CDR3 loop spans 16 amino acids. The CDR3, as DNA: TGTGCCAGCAGTACGGACAGGTCGTCAGGTGGTCAGCCCCAGCATTTT. Protein sequence: CASSTDRSSGGQPQHF.

This chain links TRBV9 with TRBJ2-7; TRBD1 agrees at 9 bases. Germline loops: CDR1 SGDLS, CDR2 YYNGEE. V gave up 4 bases and J gave up 7 bases; unmatched junction bases: 9. The CDR3 is 14 amino acids. CDR3 sequence (DNA): TGTGCCAGCAGCACCCGGACAGGGGTTCAAGAGCAGTACTTC. Its translation is CASSTRTGVQEQYF.

The chain links TRBV11-2 to TRBJ2-3; no clear D gene. Germline V gives CDR1 SGHAT, CDR2 FQNNGV. The CDR3 has 15 residues. Trimming took off 10 bases at V and 7 bases at J, with 24 bases between the two ends. CDR3 bases: TGTGCCACCAACGCCCCCCAAAGATTGGGGTATACGCAGTATTTT. This codes for CATNAPQRLGYTQYF.

The genes are TRBV5-3 and TRBJ1-4; D uncertain. TRBV5-3 is assigned to the ORF class and has an uncertain function. The CDR3 runs to 14 residues. The V end was cut by 0 bases, the J end by 0 bases, with 3 bases between. CDR3 sequence: CARSLGATNEKLFF. The DNA for the CDR3 is TGTGCCAGAAGCTTGGGGGCAACTAATGAAAAACTGTTTTTT.

This clone was seen only a few times. The rearrangement joins TRBV29-1 to TRBJ1-3; no clear D gene. CDR3 length: 14 residues. Germline values: CDR1 SQVTM, CDR2 ANQGSEA. Trimming removed 4 bases at V and 0 bases at J, with 10 bases between. For the CDR3, the DNA is TGCAGCGTTGGTCTCGGCCACTCTGGAAACACCATATATTTT. Amino acid sequence: CSVGLGHSGNTIYF. Supplemented by reference TRBV29-1 and TRBJ1-3, the full variable domain reads SAVISQKPSRDICQRGTSLTIQCQVDSQVTMMFWYRQQPGQSLTLIATANQGSEATYESGFVIDKFPISRPNLTFSTLTVSNMSPEDSSIYLCSVGLGHSGNTIYFGEGSWLTVV.

This clone is a singleton in its sample. This chain uses TRBV11-2 with TRBJ2-3, with D perhaps TRBD2 (6 bases). Germline lookup yields CDR1 SGHAT and CDR2 FQNNGV. CDR3 length: 14 residues. Trimming took 3 bases from V and 2 from J, leaving 9 bases between them. CDR3 sequence (DNA): TGTGCCAGCAGCTTTTCGGGAGTCACAGATACGCAGTATTTT. Amino acid sequence: CASSFSGVTDTQYF.

V gene TRBV6-5 combines with J gene TRBJ1-4; 9 bases align to TRBD1. The CDR3 loop spans 14 amino acids. Germline loops: CDR1 MNHEY, CDR2 SVGAGI. The J segment lost 8 bases and the V segment lost 6 bases, leaving 7 bases of the junction unmatched. The CDR3, as DNA: TGTGCCAGCAGCCCGGGACAGGGCGGGGAAAAACTGTTTTTT. Its translation: CASSPGQGGEKLFF.

The rearrangement uses TRBV19 and TRBJ2-1; TRBD1 matches 7 bases. This CDR3 spans 14 amino acids. The V gene end was trimmed by 3 bases and the J gene end by 6 bases; junction bases not matched to a gene: 5. The germline V gene encodes CDR1 LNHDA and CDR2 SQIVND (reference sequence). This CDR3 reads CASSIATGSNEQFF. The CDR3 DNA is TGTGCCAGTAGTATTGCGACAGGGTCCAATGAGCAGTTCTTC.

This rearrangement joins TRBV4-1 to TRBJ1-4; 7 bases agree with TRBD1. V shed 4 bases, J shed 8 bases, and the junction held 10 bases outside the gene matches. Germline values: CDR1 MGHRA, CDR2 YSYEKL. The CDR3 length is 15 residues. The CDR3 loop is CASSPGRGLREKLFF. The CDR3 DNA is TGCGCCAGCAGCCCGGGGAGGGGGCTTAGGGAAAAACTGTTTTTT.

The chain employs TRBV7-2 and TRBJ2-2, with a weak D call TRBD2 (5 bases). The CDR3 runs to 13 residues. The germline V gene encodes CDR1 SGHTA and CDR2 FQGNSA. Trimming removed 3 bases from V and 4 bases from J, with 6 bases in between. The chain's CDR3 is CASSLRVTGELFF. The CDR3 DNA reads as TGTGCCAGCAGCTTGAGGGTCACCGGGGAGCTGTTTTTT. The whole variable domain, remainder taken from reference TRBV7-2 and TRBJ2-2, is GAGVSQSPSNKVTEKGKDVELRCDPISGHTALYWYRQSLGQGLEFLIYFQGNSAPDKSGLPSDRFSAERTGGSVSTLTIQRTQQEDSAVYLCASSLRVTGELFFGEGSRLTVL.

The CDR3 loop is CASAAANEQFF. The CDR3 DNA reads TGTGCCAGCGCTGCCGCCAATGAGCAGTTCTTC. This chain uses TRBV12-3 or TRBV12-4 with TRBJ2-1; D is unclear. V was shortened by 8 bases and J by 6 bases, with 8 bases between the two germline ends. The CDR3 length is 11 residues.

This CDR3 is CASSKEEGFEETQYF. CDR3 coding DNA: TGTGCCAGCAGCAAAGAGGAAGGGTTTGAAGAGACCCAGTACTTC. The genes are TRBV28 and TRBJ2-5; D unresolved. Trimming took 6 bases from V and 3 from J, leaving 17 bases between them. The CDR3 sequence is 15 residues long. The germline gives CDR1 MDHEN, CDR2 SYDVKM.

The CDR3 here is CASAMEREIDTQYF. In DNA, the CDR3 is TGCGCCAGCGCCATGGAGCGAGAGATAGATACGCAGTATTTT. The gene calls are TRBV5-1 and TRBJ2-3; D is undetermined. Per the germline V gene, CDR1 is SGHRS and CDR2 is YFSETQ. The CDR3 length is 14 residues. With 7 bases removed from V and 5 bases from J, the gap between germline ends came to 17 bases.

This chain connects TRBV5-1 to TRBJ1-2; tentative D call: TRBD1 (6 bases). This CDR3 contains 14 residues. V lost 2 bases and J lost 5, with 13 bases in between. CDR1 and CDR2 (germline): SGHRS, YFSETQ. The CDR3 nucleotides read TGCGCCAGCAGCTTTGGACAGCCCTCGTATGGCTACACCTTC. This codes for CASSFGQPSYGYTF.

This sequence joins TRBV19 and TRBJ1-1; D possibly corresponds to TRBD1 (6 bases). The CDR3 sequence is 17 residues long. Germline V gives CDR1 LNHDA, CDR2 SQIVND (reference sequence). Trimming took off 4 bases at V and 5 bases at J, with 23 bases between the two ends. For the CDR3, the DNA is TGTGCCAGTAGTACCCCCCCCAGGGGCGGGATAAGAACTGAAGCTTTCTTT. It yields the protein CASSTPPRGGIRTEAFF.

The V gene is TRBV10-1, the J gene TRBJ2-1, with a possible D match to TRBD2 (6 bases). Germline values: CDR1 WNHNN, CDR2 SYGVQD (reference sequence). Trimming took off 0 bases at V and 8 bases at J, with 23 bases between the two ends. The CDR3 has 18 amino acids. The CDR3 DNA reads as TGCGCCAGCAGTGAGTCGGTGGGGCTCCGGGACTCCCAGCATGAGCAGTTCTTC. It is translated as CASSESVGLRDSQHEQFF.

The chain couples TRBV28 to TRBJ2-7; 8 bases agree with TRBD2. Germline lookup yields CDR1 MDHEN and CDR2 SYDVKM. J gave up 6 bases and V 1 base, and 17 bases lay outside the gene matches. The CDR3 contains 18 residues. The CDR3 nucleotides read TGTGCCAGCAGTTTATTTTCCCCGCCCGCGGGACTAGTAGCCGAGCAGTACTTC. Its protein product is CASSLFSPPAGLVAEQYF.

The chain couples TRBV4-1 to TRBJ1-1; 7 nucleotides align to TRBD1. The junction had 13 bases not matched to a gene; V was cut back by 3 bases and J by 6 bases. CDR3 length equals 16 residues. Germline V gives CDR1 MGHRA, CDR2 YSYEKL. DNA of the CDR3: TGCGCCAGCAGCCACTTAGGGGAGGGGGCTGTTCCTGAAGCTTTCTTT. Protein product: CASSHLGEGAVPEAFF.

This clone was seen a handful of times. The chain recombines TRBV2 with TRBJ2-5; D is perhaps TRBD2 (6 bases). Looked up from germline, CDR1 is SNHLY and CDR2 is FYNNEI. V was shortened by 8 bases and J by 3 bases, with 19 bases between the two germline ends. The CDR3 loop spans 15 amino acids. Here the CDR3 reads CASSKGWAGKETQYF. The CDR3 DNA follows: TGTGCCAGCTCCAAGGGGTGGGCGGGAAAAGAGACCCAGTACTTC.